The clone carrying this TCR beta chain was recorded once. V was trimmed by 3 bases and J by 3 bases, leaving 8 bases between them. Looked up from germline, CDR1 is LGHNA and CDR2 is YNFKEQ. The CDR3 covers 14 residues. Original analysis: Amplifying reference gene primers gave estimates of nucleated cell counts. Measured with immunoSEQ multiplex PCR; TCRdb has only the in-frame clones, and not every one. V, J and clone size derive from that table, while D and trimming were established from the DNA sequence. The profile shows about 35,000 clones, approximately 83% of them singletons. These data belong to a study of blood T cell repertoires in COVID-19. Study background: Sites across the United States, Italy and Spain contributed samples from acute and convalescent COVID-19. The analysed material was cDNA or gDNA that came from T cells, B-cell-depleted T cells, or PBMCs.

The sample was peripheral blood. This chain joins TRBV4-2 and TRBJ2-2; possibly TRBD2 for D (5 bases). This sequence originates from a man between 50 and 59 years old with acute or convalescent COVID-19. The CDR3 DNA follows: TGTGCCAGCAGCCAGGACTTTTACACCGGGGAGCTGTTTTTT. This codes for CASSQDFYTGELFF.